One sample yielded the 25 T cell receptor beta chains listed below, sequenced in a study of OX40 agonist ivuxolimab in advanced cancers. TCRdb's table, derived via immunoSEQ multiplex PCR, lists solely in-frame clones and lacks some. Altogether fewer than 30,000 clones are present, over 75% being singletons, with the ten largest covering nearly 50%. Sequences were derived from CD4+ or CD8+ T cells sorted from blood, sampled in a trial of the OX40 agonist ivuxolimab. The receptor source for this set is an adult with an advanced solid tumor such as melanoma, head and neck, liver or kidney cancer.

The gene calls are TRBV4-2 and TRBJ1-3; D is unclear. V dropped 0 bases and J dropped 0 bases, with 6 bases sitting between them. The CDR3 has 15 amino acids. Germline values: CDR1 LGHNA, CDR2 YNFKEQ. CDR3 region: CASSQDWSSGNTIYF. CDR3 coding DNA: TGTGCCAGCAGCCAAGACTGGAGCTCTGGAAACACCATATATTTT.

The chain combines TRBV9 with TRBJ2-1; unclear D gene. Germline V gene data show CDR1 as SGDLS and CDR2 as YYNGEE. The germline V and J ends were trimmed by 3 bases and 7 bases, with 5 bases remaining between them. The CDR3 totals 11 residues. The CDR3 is CASSERNEQFF. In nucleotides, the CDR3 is TGTGCCAGCAGCGAGAGGAATGAGCAGTTCTTC.

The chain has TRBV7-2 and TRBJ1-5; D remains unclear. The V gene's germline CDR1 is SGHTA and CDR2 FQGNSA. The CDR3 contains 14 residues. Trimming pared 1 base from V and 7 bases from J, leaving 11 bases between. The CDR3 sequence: CASSLGLEHQPQHF. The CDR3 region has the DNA TGTGCCAGCAGCTTAGGTCTTGAGCACCAGCCCCAGCATTTT.

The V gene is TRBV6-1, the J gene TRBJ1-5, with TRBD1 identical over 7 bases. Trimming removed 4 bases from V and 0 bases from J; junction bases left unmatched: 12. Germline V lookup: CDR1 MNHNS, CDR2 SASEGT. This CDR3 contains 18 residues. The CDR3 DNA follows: TGTGCCAGCAGTGTACAGAGGACAGGACTATATAGCAATCAGCCCCAGCATTTT. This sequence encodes CASSVQRTGLYSNQPQHF.

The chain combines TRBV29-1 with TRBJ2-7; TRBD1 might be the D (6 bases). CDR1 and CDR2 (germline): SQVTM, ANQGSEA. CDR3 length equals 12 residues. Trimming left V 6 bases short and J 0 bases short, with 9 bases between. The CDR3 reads CSVGTSSYEQYF. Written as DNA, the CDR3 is TGCAGCGTCGGGACAAGCTCCTACGAGCAGTACTTC.

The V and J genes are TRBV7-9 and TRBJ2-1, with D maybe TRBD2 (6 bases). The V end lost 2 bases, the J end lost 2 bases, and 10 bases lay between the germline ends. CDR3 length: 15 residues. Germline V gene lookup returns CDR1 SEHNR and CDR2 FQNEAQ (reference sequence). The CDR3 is CASSLLATPYNEQFF. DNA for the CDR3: TGTGCCAGCAGCTTACTAGCGACTCCCTACAATGAGCAGTTCTTC.

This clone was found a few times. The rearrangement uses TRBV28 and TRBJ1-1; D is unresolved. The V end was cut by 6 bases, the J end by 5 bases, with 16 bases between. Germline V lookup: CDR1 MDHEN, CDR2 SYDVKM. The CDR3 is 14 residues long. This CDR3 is CASSWPQSGTEAFF. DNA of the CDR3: TGTGCCAGCAGCTGGCCCCAATCGGGGACTGAAGCTTTCTTT.

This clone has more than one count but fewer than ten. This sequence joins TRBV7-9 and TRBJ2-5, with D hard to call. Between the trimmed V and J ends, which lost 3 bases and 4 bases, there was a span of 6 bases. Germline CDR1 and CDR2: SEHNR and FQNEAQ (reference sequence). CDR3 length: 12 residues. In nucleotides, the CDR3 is TGTGCCAGCAGCTTGTGGGGAGAGACCCAGTACTTC. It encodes CASSLWGETQYF. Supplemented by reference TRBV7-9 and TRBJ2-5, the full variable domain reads DTGVSQNPRHKITKRGQNVTFRCDPISEHNRLYWYRQTLGQGPEFLTYFQNEAQLEKSRLLSDRFSAERPKGSFSTLEIQRTEQGDSAMYLCASSLWGETQYFGPGTRLLVL.

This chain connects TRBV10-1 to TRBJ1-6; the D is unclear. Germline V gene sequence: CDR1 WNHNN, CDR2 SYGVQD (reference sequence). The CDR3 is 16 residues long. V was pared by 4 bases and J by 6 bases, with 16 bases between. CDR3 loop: CASSVPGLEINSPLHF. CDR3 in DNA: TGCGCCAGCAGTGTCCCGGGGTTGGAGATTAATTCACCCCTCCACTTT.

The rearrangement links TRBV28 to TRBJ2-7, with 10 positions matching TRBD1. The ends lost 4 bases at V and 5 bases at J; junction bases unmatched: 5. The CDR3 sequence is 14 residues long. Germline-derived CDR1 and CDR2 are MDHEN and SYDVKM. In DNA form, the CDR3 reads TGTGCCAGCAGTTCGACAGGGGGCTACGACGAGCAGTACTTC. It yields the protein CASSSTGGYDEQYF.

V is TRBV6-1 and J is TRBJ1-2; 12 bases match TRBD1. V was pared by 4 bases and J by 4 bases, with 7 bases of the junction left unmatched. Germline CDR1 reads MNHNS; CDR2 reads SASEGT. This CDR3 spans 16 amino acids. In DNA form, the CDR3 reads TGTGCCAGCAGTGCCGGGACAGGGGGCAGATTCTATGGCTACACCTTC. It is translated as CASSAGTGGRFYGYTF.

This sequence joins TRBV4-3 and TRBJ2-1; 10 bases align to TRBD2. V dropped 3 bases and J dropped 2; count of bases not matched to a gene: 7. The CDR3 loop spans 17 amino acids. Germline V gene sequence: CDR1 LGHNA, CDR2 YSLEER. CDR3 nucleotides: TGCGCCAGCAGCCAGCGGGCTAGCGGGGGACCCTACAATGAGCAGTTCTTC. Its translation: CASSQRASGGPYNEQFF.

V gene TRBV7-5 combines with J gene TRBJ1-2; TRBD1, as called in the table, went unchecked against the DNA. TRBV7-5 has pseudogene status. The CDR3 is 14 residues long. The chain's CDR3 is CVRSFDRRSYGYTF. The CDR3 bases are TGTGTCAGAAGCTTCGACAGGAGGTCCTATGGCTACACCTTC.

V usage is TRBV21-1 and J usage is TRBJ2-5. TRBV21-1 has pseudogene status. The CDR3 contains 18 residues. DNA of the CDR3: TGTGCCAGCAGCAATGTGGACGGATTTCAGGGGAGGCTGGGGACCCAGTACTTC. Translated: CASSNVDGFQGRLGTQYF.

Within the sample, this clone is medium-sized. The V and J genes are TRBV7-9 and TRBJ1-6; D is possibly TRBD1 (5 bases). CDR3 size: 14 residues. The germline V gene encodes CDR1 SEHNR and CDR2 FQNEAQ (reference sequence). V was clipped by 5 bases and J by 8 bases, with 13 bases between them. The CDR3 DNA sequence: TGTGCCAGCAGCCCCCCCGGGGGAGATTCACCCCTCCACTTT. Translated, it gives CASSPPGGDSPLHF.

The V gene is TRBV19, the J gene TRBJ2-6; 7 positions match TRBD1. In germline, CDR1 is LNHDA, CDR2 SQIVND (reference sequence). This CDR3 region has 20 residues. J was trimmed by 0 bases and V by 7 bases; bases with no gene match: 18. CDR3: CASTNPRTGSGFSGANVLTF. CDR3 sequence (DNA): TGTGCCAGTACCAACCCTCGGACAGGTTCAGGGTTCTCTGGGGCCAACGTCCTGACTTTC.

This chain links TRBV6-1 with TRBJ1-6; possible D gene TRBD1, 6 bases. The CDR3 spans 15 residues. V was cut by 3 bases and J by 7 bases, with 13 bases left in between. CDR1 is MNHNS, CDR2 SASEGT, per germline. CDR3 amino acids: CASSDWTVGNSPLHF. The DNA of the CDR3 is TGTGCCAGCAGTGATTGGACAGTCGGGAATTCACCCCTCCACTTT.

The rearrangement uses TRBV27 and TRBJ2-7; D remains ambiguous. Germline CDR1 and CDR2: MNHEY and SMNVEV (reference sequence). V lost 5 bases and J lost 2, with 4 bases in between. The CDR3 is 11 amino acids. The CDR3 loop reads CASSKPYEQYF. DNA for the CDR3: TGTGCCAGCAGTAAGCCCTACGAGCAGTACTTC.

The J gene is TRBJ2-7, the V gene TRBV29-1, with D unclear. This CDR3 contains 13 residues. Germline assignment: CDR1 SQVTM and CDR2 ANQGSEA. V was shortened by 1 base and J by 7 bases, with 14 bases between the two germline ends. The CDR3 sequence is CSVEGGSIREQYF. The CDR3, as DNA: TGCAGCGTTGAAGGAGGATCAATTAGGGAGCAGTACTTC.

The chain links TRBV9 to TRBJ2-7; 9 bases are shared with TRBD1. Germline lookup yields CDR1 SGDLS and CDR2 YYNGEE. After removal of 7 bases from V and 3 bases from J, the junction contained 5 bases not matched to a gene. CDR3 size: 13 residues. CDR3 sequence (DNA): TGTGCCAGCGGGACAGGGACGCTCTACGAGCAGTACTTC. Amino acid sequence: CASGTGTLYEQYF. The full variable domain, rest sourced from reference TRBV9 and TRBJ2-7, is DSGVTQTPKHLITATGQRVTLRCSPRSGDLSVYWYQQSLDQGLQFLIQYYNGEERAKGNILERFSAQQFPDLHSELNLSSLELGDSALYFCASGTGTLYEQYFGPGTRLTVT.

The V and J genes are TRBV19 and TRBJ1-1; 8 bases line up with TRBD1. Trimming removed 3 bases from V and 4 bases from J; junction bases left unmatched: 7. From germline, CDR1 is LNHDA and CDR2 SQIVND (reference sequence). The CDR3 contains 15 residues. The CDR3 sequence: CASSMTGALSTEAFF. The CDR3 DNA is TGTGCCAGTAGTATGACAGGGGCACTGAGCACTGAAGCTTTCTTT.

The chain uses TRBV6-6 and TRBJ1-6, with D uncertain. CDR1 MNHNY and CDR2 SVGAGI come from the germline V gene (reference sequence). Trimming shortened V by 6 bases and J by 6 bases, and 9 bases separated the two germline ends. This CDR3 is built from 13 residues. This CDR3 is CASRATLNSPLHF. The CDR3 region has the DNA TGTGCCAGCAGAGCGACCCTTAATTCACCCCTCCACTTT.

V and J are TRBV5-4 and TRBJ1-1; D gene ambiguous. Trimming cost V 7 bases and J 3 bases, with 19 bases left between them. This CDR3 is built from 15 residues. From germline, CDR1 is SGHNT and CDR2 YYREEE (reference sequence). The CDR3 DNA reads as TGTGCCAGCCTCAGGTGGGGAAGACCGGACACTGAAGCTTTCTTT. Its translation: CASLRWGRPDTEAFF. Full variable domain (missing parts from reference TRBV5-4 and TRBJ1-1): ETGVTQSPTHLIKTRGQQVTLRCSSQSGHNTVSWYQQALGQGPQFIFQYYREEENGRGNFPPRFSGLQFPNYSSELNVNALELDDSALYLCASLRWGRPDTEAFFGQGTRLTVV.

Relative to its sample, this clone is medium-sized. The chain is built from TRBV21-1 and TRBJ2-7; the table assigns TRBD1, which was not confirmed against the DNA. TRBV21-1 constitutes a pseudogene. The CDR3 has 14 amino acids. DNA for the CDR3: TGTGCCAGCAGCAAAGAGACAGGGGGCTACGAGCAGTACTTC. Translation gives CASSKETGGYEQYF.

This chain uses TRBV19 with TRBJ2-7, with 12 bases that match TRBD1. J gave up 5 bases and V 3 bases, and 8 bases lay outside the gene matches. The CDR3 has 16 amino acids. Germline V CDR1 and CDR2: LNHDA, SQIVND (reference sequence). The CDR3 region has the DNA TGTGCCAGTAGTATCGACACCGGGACAGGGGGCCACGAGCAGTACTTC. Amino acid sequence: CASSIDTGTGGHEQYF.